A single sample is the source of the 13 T cell receptor beta chains below, sequenced in a study of T-cell reconstitution after alpha-beta-depleted transplantation in children. Preparation of the TCRbeta library involved a method that used unique molecular identifiers. In TCRdb, the PCR reads were re-called with MiXCR into one record per CDR3 protein. The profile covers about a million distinct CDR3 sequences, with around 30% appearing a single time and more than 25% taken by the ten largest. This specimen was PBMCs, mostly from graft donor cells, taken 360 days after TCRalphabeta/CD19-depleted stem cell transplant. These receptors all stem from a boy less than two years old who had a stem cell transplant for SCID, so the T cells may come from the graft donor.

This clonotype was seen once. The V gene is TRBV6-1, the J gene TRBJ1-5; TRBD1 agrees at 12 bases. The CDR3 has 17 residues. V lost 7 bases to trimming and J lost 0 bases; unmatched junction nucleotides: 7. The germline V gene encodes CDR1 MNHNS and CDR2 SASEGT. The CDR3 here is CASTGTGGGFSNQPQHF. Here the CDR3 DNA reads TGTGCCAGCACAGGGACAGGGGGCGGGTTTAGCAATCAGCCCCAGCATTTT.

This clonotype was counted only a few times. This chain uses TRBV12-3 or TRBV12-4 with TRBJ2-3; 9 bases map to TRBD2. CDR3 length: 16 residues. J was trimmed by 4 bases and V by 2 bases; bases with no gene match: 7. This CDR3 is CASSLLGAGGPDTQYF. CDR3 coding DNA: TGTGCCAGCAGTTTACTCGGGGCGGGGGGGCCAGATACGCAGTATTTT.

The sample holds a few counts of this clonotype. The rearrangement links TRBV6-1 to TRBJ2-2; 7 bases are a match to TRBD1. The V and J ends lost 5 bases and 1 base, in that order; junction bases with no gene match: 7. The germline CDR1 and CDR2 sequences are MNHNS and SASEGT. CDR3 length: 16 residues. The CDR3 region has the DNA TGTGCCAGCAGTCCACCCGGGACAGTGAACACCGGGGAGCTGTTTTTT. This translates into CASSPPGTVNTGELFF.

This clonotype was found a few times. The chain carries TRBV3-1 and TRBJ2-3; no definite D call. V shed 2 bases and J shed 6 bases, with 9 bases lying between them. Looked up from germline, CDR1 is LGHDT and CDR2 is YNNKEL (reference sequence). The CDR3 length is 13 residues. The CDR3 here is CASSQQYPDTQYF. CDR3 bases: TGTGCCAGCAGCCAACAATATCCCGATACGCAGTATTTT.

V and J are TRBV6-5 and TRBJ2-7; TRBD1 or TRBD2 may be the D gene (5 bases each). Germline CDR1 is MNHEY and CDR2 is SVGAGI. The germline V and J ends were trimmed by 0 bases and 6 bases, with 15 bases remaining between them. The CDR3 covers 15 residues. CDR3 in DNA: TGTGCCAGCAGTTACTCGGGGACGGTTCTCGCCGAGCAGTACTTC. Translating gives CASSYSGTVLAEQYF.

V gene TRBV25-1 combines with J gene TRBJ2-1; the match to TRBD2 covers 8 bases. The junction had 6 bases not matched to a gene; V was cut back by 1 base and J by 4 bases. Germline CDR1 is MGHDK and CDR2 is SYGVNS. The CDR3 is 16 amino acids. CDR3 coding DNA: TGTGCCAGCAGTGAATTTCGCGGGGGGTCTTACAATGAGCAGTTCTTC. This encodes CASSEFRGGSYNEQFF.

At least ten counts were recorded for this clonotype. The V gene is TRBV15, the J gene TRBJ2-7, with D perhaps matching TRBD2 (5 bases). Germline CDR1 and CDR2: LNHNV and YYDKDF (reference sequence). Trimming pared 3 bases from V and 2 bases from J, leaving 17 bases between. This CDR3 is built from 16 residues. As DNA, the CDR3 is TGTGCCACCAGCAGTGGTTTTTCGGGGTCCCCCTACGAGCAGTACTTC. It is translated as CATSSGFSGSPYEQYF.

In its sample, this clonotype was seen a few times. This rearrangement joins TRBV11-2 to TRBJ2-1, with TRBD1 identical over 9 bases. Germline loops: CDR1 SGHAT, CDR2 FQNNGV. The CDR3 runs 14 residues. V lost 6 bases and J lost 1; bases outside the gene matches: 1. CDR3 sequence (DNA): TGTGCCAGCAGGGGGACAGGGTCCTACAATGAGCAGTTCTTC. Translation: CASRGTGSYNEQFF.

The gene calls are TRBV15 and TRBJ2-5, with D possibly being TRBD2 (6 bases). The CDR3 contains 14 residues. The V gene's germline CDR1 is LNHNV and CDR2 YYDKDF (reference sequence). Trimming cost V 0 bases and J 9 bases, with 14 bases left between them. The CDR3 nucleotides are TGTGCCACCAGCAGAGATGGGGGGATAGTTTCCCAGTACTTC. It encodes CATSRDGGIVSQYF.

The chain combines TRBV9 with TRBJ2-2; D may be TRBD2 (5 bases). The CDR3 consists of 15 residues. The V and J ends lost 1 base and 4 bases respectively, with 11 bases between them. CDR1 is SGDLS, CDR2 YYNGEE, per germline. CDR3 residues: CASSVQPRGTGELFF. CDR3 bases: TGTGCCAGCAGCGTACAACCTCGGGGCACCGGGGAGCTGTTTTTT.

The chain links TRBV9 to TRBJ1-3; D gene uncertain. CDR3 length equals 15 residues. V was pared by 3 bases and J by 5 bases, with 15 bases between. CDR1 is SGDLS, CDR2 YYNGEE, per germline. The CDR3 region is CASSAQEGMRNTIYF. The CDR3 DNA follows: TGTGCCAGCAGCGCCCAAGAGGGTATGAGAAACACCATATATTTT.

The V gene is TRBV2, the J gene TRBJ2-5, with a weak D call TRBD1 (6 bases). This CDR3 spans 14 amino acids. With 4 bases removed from V and 2 bases from J, the gap between germline ends came to 11 bases. CDR1 is SNHLY, CDR2 FYNNEI, per germline. The CDR3 sequence: CASSVFRGQETQYF. The CDR3 coding sequence is TGTGCCAGCAGTGTATTCAGGGGTCAAGAGACCCAGTACTTC.

A few counts support this clonotype. The genes are TRBV9 and TRBJ2-2; weak D call: TRBD1 (6 bases). This CDR3 contains 13 residues. Germline-derived CDR1 and CDR2 are SGDLS and YYNGEE. Trimming took 3 bases from V and 7 from J, leaving 10 bases between them. CDR3 protein: CASSAGAGGELFF. The CDR3 DNA reads as TGTGCCAGCAGCGCAGGGGCAGGCGGGGAGCTGTTTTTT.